The 19 T cell receptor beta chains reported below all come from one sample, sequenced in a study of shared clonotypes between healthy human individuals. The method was immunoSEQ multiplex PCR; TCRdb's version includes in-frame clones alone and lacks a portion of them. There are some 1.5 million clones in the sample; roughly 96% occur only once, and approximately 1.1% lies in the top ten. Sequencing used naive CD4+ T cells sorted from blood. Subset: CD45RA+ positively selected. The receptors here all came from a man younger than 40 in good health.

The chain links TRBV5-1 to TRBJ1-1, with D perhaps TRBD1 (5 bases). The CDR3 consists of 14 residues. Germline values: CDR1 SGHRS, CDR2 YFSETQ. The germline V and J ends were trimmed by 4 bases and 4 bases, with 14 bases remaining between them. As DNA, the CDR3 is TGCGCCAGCAGCCGAACAGCGCAGGGCACTGAAGCTTTCTTT. Its protein product is CASSRTAQGTEAFF.

This clone was seen a single time. The chain recombines TRBV28 with TRBJ2-7, with D possibly matching TRBD1 (5 bases). The germline V gene has CDR1 MDHEN and CDR2 SYDVKM. CDR3 size: 15 residues. V gave up 3 bases and J gave up 2 bases, with 14 bases separating them. This chain's CDR3 is CASSFPQGRTYEQYF. The CDR3 DNA follows: TGTGCCAGCAGTTTTCCCCAGGGAAGGACCTACGAGCAGTACTTC.

J is TRBJ2-7 and V is TRBV28; the match to TRBD1 covers 7 bases. The V gene end was trimmed by 5 bases and the J gene end by 2 bases; junction bases not matched to a gene: 3. The CDR3 is made up of 13 amino acids. The germline V gene encodes CDR1 MDHEN and CDR2 SYDVKM. The CDR3 DNA reads TGTGCCAGCAGTGGACAGGTAACCTACGAGCAGTACTTC. Protein: CASSGQVTYEQYF.

V usage is TRBV10-1 and J usage is TRBJ2-3; no firm D call. V lost 8 bases, J lost 3 bases, and 12 bases lay in between. CDR1 WNHNN and CDR2 SYGVQD come from the germline V gene (reference sequence). This CDR3 is 13 amino acids long. The CDR3 here is CASSKDQTDTQYF. The CDR3 DNA reads TGCGCCAGCTCTAAGGATCAAACAGATACGCAGTATTTT.

This chain uses TRBV6-4 with TRBJ1-2; D call uncertain. CDR1 is MRHNA and CDR2 is SNTAGT in the germline V gene. The germline V and J ends were trimmed by 3 bases and 6 bases, with 17 bases remaining between them. The CDR3 is made up of 15 amino acids. The CDR3 reads CASSDTAGGSHGYTF. The CDR3 region has the DNA TGTGCCAGCAGTGATACCGCAGGCGGGTCCCATGGCTACACCTTC.

The genes are TRBV9 and TRBJ2-2; 9 bases agree with TRBD2. Germline CDR1 and CDR2: SGDLS and YYNGEE. The trim removed 0 bases at V and 6 bases at J, leaving 9 bases unmatched. This CDR3 is built from 17 residues. The chain's CDR3 is CASSVAPAGGLPGELFF. As DNA, the CDR3 is TGTGCCAGCAGCGTAGCGCCAGCGGGAGGACTTCCCGGGGAGCTGTTTTTT. Complete variable domain (other parts from reference TRBV9 and TRBJ2-2): DSGVTQTPKHLITATGQRVTLRCSPRSGDLSVYWYQQSLDQGLQFLIQYYNGEERAKGNILERFSAQQFPDLHSELNLSSLELGDSALYFCASSVAPAGGLPGELFFGEGSRLTVL.

V and J are TRBV5-6 and TRBJ1-5; D not resolved. Germline CDR1 is SGHDT and CDR2 is YYEEEE. The CDR3 totals 16 residues. The germline V and J ends were trimmed by 4 bases and 10 bases, with 24 bases remaining between them. CDR3 in amino acids: CASSILGGPPNHPQHF. The CDR3 DNA follows: TGTGCCAGCAGCATTCTTGGCGGGCCACCTAACCATCCCCAGCATTTT.

Worth noting for this clone: Other DNA sequences in this specimen translate into the identical CDR3. The rearrangement links TRBV5-1 to TRBJ2-7, with TRBD2 as a possible D gene (8 bases). Deletions cut 2 bases from V and 5 bases from J, with 14 bases between. The V gene's germline CDR1 is SGHRS and CDR2 YFSETQ. The CDR3 spans 14 residues. The CDR3 loop is CASSLGTAGDEQYF. The CDR3, as DNA: TGCGCCAGCAGCTTAGGGACAGCGGGGGACGAGCAGTACTTC.

This chain uses TRBV7-2 with TRBJ2-1, with TRBD2 identical over 11 bases. The ends lost 6 bases at V and 10 bases at J; junction bases unmatched: 11. The CDR3 sequence is 15 residues long. Germline CDR1 reads SGHTA; CDR2 reads FQGNSA. CDR3 bases: TGTGCCAGCAGGTCGACTAGCGGGACGGGCTGGGAGCAGTTCTTC. Translated, it gives CASRSTSGTGWEQFF.

As concerns this clone: The same CDR3 is also encoded by other DNA sequences in this sample. The J gene is TRBJ1-5, the V gene TRBV9; D is uncertain. CDR1 is SGDLS, CDR2 YYNGEE, per germline. V was pared by 2 bases and J by 3 bases, with 6 bases between. CDR3 size: 13 residues. CDR3 in amino acids: CASSVSDNQPQHF. Here the CDR3 DNA reads TGTGCCAGCAGCGTCTCAGACAATCAGCCCCAGCATTTT.

Turning to this clone: Within the sample, other DNA sequences also encode this same CDR3. The chain joins TRBV5-1 to TRBJ2-7; tentative D call: TRBD2 (5 bases). Germline V gene lookup returns CDR1 SGHRS and CDR2 YFSETQ. This CDR3 comprises 14 residues. The germline V and J ends were trimmed by 0 bases and 0 bases, with 7 bases remaining between them. The CDR3 reads CASSLAGISYEQYF. In nucleotides, the CDR3 is TGCGCCAGCAGCTTGGCCGGGATCTCCTACGAGCAGTACTTC.

The chain joins TRBV5-4 to TRBJ2-7; D ambiguous. V lost 0 bases, J lost 1 base, and 17 bases lay in between. Germline V gene sequence: CDR1 SGHNT, CDR2 YYREEE (reference sequence). This CDR3 comprises 17 residues. In nucleotides, the CDR3 is TGTGCCAGCAGCTTGGGTGTTTTAAGCATTAATTCCTACGAGCAGTACTTC. Encoded protein: CASSLGVLSINSYEQYF.

As DNA, the CDR3 is TGTGCCAGCAGTGTTACAGGACAGTTCGATCAGCCCCAGCATTTT. Its protein is CASSVTGQFDQPQHF. This rearrangement joins TRBV2 to TRBJ1-5; tentative D call: TRBD1 (6 bases). This CDR3 region has 15 residues. The germline V and J ends were trimmed by 4 bases and 5 bases, with 15 bases remaining between them. The V gene's germline CDR1 is SNHLY and CDR2 FYNNEI.

The chain combines TRBV5-1 with TRBJ2-1, with D tentatively TRBD1 (6 bases). Germline CDR1 reads SGHRS; CDR2 reads YFSETQ. The CDR3 sequence is 16 residues long. Between the trimmed V and J ends, which lost 0 bases and 3 bases, there was a span of 13 bases. The DNA of the CDR3 is TGCGCCAGCAGCTTGGAAGGGGGAGCACGCTACAATGAGCAGTTCTTC. This sequence encodes CASSLEGGARYNEQFF. Together with reference TRBV5-1 and TRBJ2-1, the CDR3 gives the full variable domain: KAGVTQTPRYLIKTRGQQVTLSCSPISGHRSVSWYQQTPGQGLQFLFEYFSETQRNKGNFPGRFSGRQFSNSRSEMNVSTLELGDSALYLCASSLEGGARYNEQFFGPGTRLTVL.

This clone appeared a single time. The chain is built from TRBV10-1 and TRBJ2-5; perhaps D is TRBD1 or TRBD2 (6 bases each). CDR1 is WNHNN and CDR2 is SYGVQD in the germline V gene (reference sequence). V lost 0 bases, J lost 9 bases, and 20 bases lay in between. The CDR3 spans 16 residues. The CDR3 nucleotides read TGCGCCAGCAGTGAGTCTATCAGTGTGGAGGGGGTAGCCCAGTACTTC. This sequence encodes CASSESISVEGVAQYF.

This chain connects TRBV2 to TRBJ2-7; TRBD1 might be the D (5 bases). Germline lookup yields CDR1 SNHLY and CDR2 FYNNEI. The CDR3 sequence is 14 residues long. Trimming took off 6 bases at V and 0 bases at J, with 12 bases between the two ends. The chain's CDR3 is CASREQTVSYEQYF. The CDR3 DNA reads TGTGCCAGCAGGGAGCAGACAGTCTCCTACGAGCAGTACTTC.

This chain connects TRBV28 to TRBJ1-1, with 9 nucleotides matching TRBD1. Germline assignment: CDR1 MDHEN and CDR2 SYDVKM. The CDR3 has 15 amino acids. V trimming: 0 bases; J trimming: 4 bases; junction bases outside the gene matches: 3. This chain's CDR3 is CASSLWGQGGTEAFF. As DNA, the CDR3 is TGTGCCAGCAGTTTATGGGGACAGGGTGGCACTGAAGCTTTCTTT.

This clone has only one observation. This rearrangement joins TRBV2 to TRBJ2-7, with TRBD1 identical over 8 bases. Germline trimming cut 6 bases from V and 3 bases from J; bases unmatched to any gene: 13. CDR1 SNHLY and CDR2 FYNNEI come from the germline V gene. This CDR3 is 16 amino acids long. CDR3 nucleotide sequence: TGTGCCAGCAGGGGTGGCATGGGGACAGGTTACTACGAGCAGTACTTC. Residues: CASRGGMGTGYYEQYF.

This rearrangement joins TRBV14 to TRBJ2-2, with 11 bases identical to TRBD2. This CDR3 contains 21 residues. V shed 4 bases, J shed 4 bases, and the junction held 20 bases outside the gene matches. Germline CDR1 SGHDN, CDR2 FVKESK. The CDR3 protein is CASSRFSRGLAGGSATGELFF. The CDR3 DNA sequence: TGTGCCAGCAGCCGTTTCTCGAGAGGGCTAGCGGGAGGTTCGGCCACCGGGGAGCTGTTTTTT.